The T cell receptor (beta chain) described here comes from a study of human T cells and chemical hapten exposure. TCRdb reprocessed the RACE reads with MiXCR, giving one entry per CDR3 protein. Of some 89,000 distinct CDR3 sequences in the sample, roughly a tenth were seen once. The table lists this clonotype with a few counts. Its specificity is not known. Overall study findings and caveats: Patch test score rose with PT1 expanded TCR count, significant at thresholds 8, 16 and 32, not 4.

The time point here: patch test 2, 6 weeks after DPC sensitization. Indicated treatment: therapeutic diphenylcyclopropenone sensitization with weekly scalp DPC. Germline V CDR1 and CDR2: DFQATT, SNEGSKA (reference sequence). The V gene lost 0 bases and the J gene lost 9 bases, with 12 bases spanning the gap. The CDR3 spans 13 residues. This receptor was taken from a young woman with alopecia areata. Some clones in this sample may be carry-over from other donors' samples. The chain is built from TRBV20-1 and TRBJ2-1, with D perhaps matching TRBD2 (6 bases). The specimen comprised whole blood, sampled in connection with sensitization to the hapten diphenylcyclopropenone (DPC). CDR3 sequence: CSARETSFREQFF. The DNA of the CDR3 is TGCAGTGCTAGAGAAACTAGCTTCCGTGAGCAGTTCTTC.